Listed below are T cell receptor beta chains from one sample, sequenced in a study of blood T cell repertoires in COVID-19. This table comes from immunoSEQ multiplex PCR, and its TCRdb copy is limited to in-frame clones, with some not included. Of 100,000 to 150,000 clones in the sample, about 85% were seen once. The sample consisted of peripheral blood. The receptors were gathered from a man aged 80 or over with active or convalescent COVID-19. Each CDR3 is given with its conserved first and last residue. Clone size is not always given. Where it is, it says once, few, many or a class for expanded clones.

v_call clone_size cdr3_aa
TRBV30 . CAWRAGETGNQPQHF
TRBV5-1 . CASSLNLRAGNTEAFF
TRBV10-3 . CAIRMGGGNQPQHF
TRBV2 few CASRASGYSYEQYF
TRBV5-1 few CASSLDTSGFYEQYF
TRBV5-1 . CASSYSGQGVETQYF
TRBV7-2 . CASSPKGGETQYF
TRBV7-9 . CASSFTGIPHF
TRBV6-2/TRBV6-3 . CASSRSKGQGTDTQYF
TRBV30 . CAWKRQGFSNTGELFF
TRBV4-1 . CASSQDWTGGYEQYF
TRBV21-1 . CASGGQESSYEQYF
TRBV6-5 once CASSITGTYGYTF
TRBV11-3 . CASSPSPGAGSGVNNEQFF
TRBV3-1/TRBV3-2 once CASSLGTSKNIQYF
TRBV15 . CATSRVSGGPNTEAFF
TRBV4-2 . CASSQDLTSRTVNQPQHF
TRBV10-1 . CASSYPGLAGGGEQYF
TRBV29-1 . CSVDGAGLNNEQFF
TRBV4-1 . CASSKRGAGGTGELFF
TRBV9 . CASSVVGQVVDTQYF
TRBV6-5 . CASNLAVLAYNEQFF
TRBV29-1 . CSVGTENTQQYF
TRBV30 few CAWSVERSGGYTF
TRBV15 . CATRAGLVMSDTQYF
TRBV19 once CASSRQGRDQPQHF
TRBV11-3 . CASSLQDTDTQYF
TRBV7-2 . CASSLTGTGASKQFF
TRBV4-1 . CASSQDHGQETQYF
TRBV6-2/TRBV6-3 . CASSKGQLQETQYF
TRBV11-3 . CASSSGGAETQYF
TRBV30 . CAWSGGGNSPLHF
TRBV28 . CASSKRGVPLLGELFF
TRBV21-1 . CASSKKKGGAGSGESSYEQYF
TRBV19 . CASSIADSYGYTF
TRBV6-1 . CASSESPYGGDYGYTF
TRBV7-8 . CASSPDRAGNQPQHF
TRBV10-3 . CAISPKSRADYGYTF
TRBV5-5 . CASSFYPGGSTNEKLFF
TRBV15 . CATSRDKASGALSTDTQYF
TRBV7-9 . CASSLGIGQGNTGELFF
TRBV28 . CASKRQANQPQHF
TRBV29-1 once CSVEVPQGARAGYTF
TRBV4-1 . CASSQGGARAQLYKNIQYF
TRBV7-8 . CASSLRGTGELFF
TRBV28 . CASSLNSRANSYEQYF
TRBV6-2/TRBV6-3 . CASSYSILGGGKLYEQYF
TRBV6-1 . CASSESSGGGFEQFF
TRBV18 . CASSGQGAGNQPQHF
TRBV5-1 . CASSLGLPSTDTQYF
TRBV2 few CASHRDETQYF
TRBV12-3/TRBV12-4 . CATSQGTNYGYTF
TRBV14 . CASSQAGLAGNEQFF
TRBV19 . CASSMTWQARYGYTF
TRBV5-1 once CASSFVQGGQETQYF
TRBV14 . CASSFRHDFRTGELFF
TRBV6-1 . CASSEWAGDNQPQHF
TRBV6-2/TRBV6-3 . CASSYGTNSYEQYF
TRBV15 . CATSRDLRQNNEQFF